This T cell receptor beta chain was profiled in a study of prognosis after radiotherapy for stage I lung cancer. The wider study: There were roughly 15 patients with newly diagnosed primary stage I lung tumors and five patients with oligometastatic NSCLC after surgical resection of the primary tumor. Patients (more than 12 men, over five women) were aged roughly 53 to 95, median about 74 years.

Looked up from germline, CDR1 is SQVTM and CDR2 is ANQGSEA. There are 13 residues in the CDR3. V lost 5 bases, J lost 4 bases, and 6 bases stayed unmatched. The study amplified the TCR beta CDR3 region from genomic DNA. This amplification was carried out by two rounds of multiplex PCR. First-round PCR, the initial amplification, used primers specific to each TRBV and TRBJ gene. Universal primers were what the second PCR round used. Using its own MiXCR run on the multiplex PCR reads, TCRdb lists one record per CDR3 protein. This table holds 20,000 or so distinct CDR3 sequences, about 27% found once. In its sample, this clonotype was seen many times.

The V call is TRBV29-1, the J call TRBJ1-2; the match to TRBD1 covers 8 bases. This TCR derives from a donor aged 50 or older with non-small cell lung cancer. This sample comprised PBMCs, obtained before or after stereotactic body radiation therapy (not recorded which). CDR3 amino acids: CSVWQGAAYGYTF. In nucleotides, the CDR3 is TGCAGCGTTTGGCAGGGGGCGGCCTATGGCTACACCTTC.